Following are 23 T cell receptor beta chains from one sample sequenced in a study of T cells in localized non-small cell lung cancer. The assay was immunoSEQ multiplex PCR, and TCRdb's table has in-frame clones only and misses some. The data show fewer than 15,000 clones, roughly 86% seen once. This sample comprised peripheral blood, obtained before any cancer treatment. The receptors originated from a male donor at least 60 years old with stage III lung adenocarcinoma.

The chain is built from TRBV4-1 and TRBJ1-5; the D gene is possibly TRBD1 (6 bases). Germline V CDR1 and CDR2: MGHRA, YSYEKL. V lost 1 base and J lost 0, with 13 bases in between. This CDR3 has 17 amino acids. The CDR3 nucleotides are TGCGCCAGCAGCCAAGCCGCGGACAGATATAGCAATCAGCCCCAGCATTTT. Its protein product is CASSQAADRYSNQPQHF.

V usage is TRBV6-1 and J usage is TRBJ2-7, with TRBD2 matching 11 bases. V shed 6 bases, J shed 5 bases, and the junction held 9 bases outside the gene matches. CDR1 and CDR2 (germline): MNHNS, SASEGT. This CDR3 has 15 amino acids. The CDR3 DNA is TGTGCCAGCAGCTCCGGGACTAGCGGATGGGACGAGCAGTACTTC. Residues: CASSSGTSGWDEQYF.

The chain is built from TRBV9 and TRBJ2-7; no definite D call. Trimming stripped 4 bases from V and 2 bases from J, with 13 bases between. The germline gives CDR1 SGDLS, CDR2 YYNGEE. There are 14 residues in the CDR3. The CDR3 loop is CASSPLTPAYEQYF. Here the CDR3 DNA reads TGTGCCAGCAGCCCCCTGACCCCAGCCTACGAGCAGTACTTC. The variable domain in full, with the rest retrieved from reference TRBV9 and TRBJ2-7, is DSGVTQTPKHLITATGQRVTLRCSPRSGDLSVYWYQQSLDQGLQFLIQYYNGEERAKGNILERFSAQQFPDLHSELNLSSLELGDSALYFCASSPLTPAYEQYFGPGTRLTVT.

This clone came up once. The gene calls are TRBV11-2 and TRBJ1-4; no clear D gene. V shed 5 bases and J shed 6 bases, with 19 bases lying between them. CDR1 and CDR2 from the germline V gene are SGHAT and FQNNGV. The CDR3 loop spans 16 amino acids. For the CDR3, the DNA is TGTGCCAGCAGCCCCCGATCGGGCGTATCGCATGAAAAACTGTTTTTT. It codes for CASSPRSGVSHEKLFF.

The V and J genes are TRBV5-4 and TRBJ2-5, with TRBD2 matching over 10 bases. In germline, CDR1 is SGHNT, CDR2 YYREEE (reference sequence). Trimming removed 0 bases from V and 0 bases from J; junction bases left unmatched: 2. The CDR3 runs 16 residues. Here the CDR3 DNA reads TGTGCCAGCAGCTTGGAACTAGCGGGGAACCAAGAGACCCAGTACTTC. Protein: CASSLELAGNQETQYF.

Concerning this clone itself: The same CDR3 is also encoded by other DNA sequences in this sample. The gene calls are TRBV5-1 and TRBJ2-1; the match to TRBD1 covers 9 bases. Germline values: CDR1 SGHRS, CDR2 YFSETQ. The CDR3 consists of 15 residues. The junction had 4 bases not matched to a gene; V was cut back by 4 bases and J by 2 bases. CDR3 residues: CASSPGQGTYNEQFF. Here the CDR3 DNA reads TGCGCCAGCAGCCCCGGACAGGGGACCTACAATGAGCAGTTCTTC.

The rearrangement links TRBV6-6 to TRBJ2-7, with D possibly being TRBD2 (6 bases). V was pared by 2 bases and J by 4 bases, with 9 bases between. CDR3 length equals 13 residues. Germline V gene sequence: CDR1 MNHNY, CDR2 SVGAGI (reference sequence). CDR3 protein: CASSYTGRYEQYF. The CDR3 coding sequence is TGTGCCAGCAGTTACACGGGGAGGTACGAGCAGTACTTC.

This clone was seen only once. The chain carries TRBV6-1 and TRBJ2-7, with a tentative D call TRBD2 (5 bases). The germline V gene has CDR1 MNHNS and CDR2 SASEGT. V lost 6 bases, J lost 3 bases, and 12 bases lay in between. The CDR3 is 13 amino acids. The chain's CDR3 is CASSLTGLYEQYF. CDR3 coding DNA: TGTGCCAGCAGCCTAACTGGACTCTACGAGCAGTACTTC.

This chain uses TRBV6-1 with TRBJ2-1, with D perhaps matching TRBD2 (6 bases). Trimming pared 1 base from V and 9 bases from J, leaving 16 bases between. This CDR3 spans 15 amino acids. The germline V gene has CDR1 MNHNS and CDR2 SASEGT. The CDR3 DNA is TGTGCCAGCAGTGAAGTCGTGGACTGGCGGGGTGAGCAGTTCTTC. Translation gives CASSEVVDWRGEQFF.

The J gene is TRBJ1-5, the V gene TRBV19; tentative D call: TRBD1 (6 bases). V shed 6 bases and J shed 3 bases, with 15 bases lying between them. Germline assignment: CDR1 LNHDA and CDR2 SQIVND (reference sequence). This CDR3 comprises 15 residues. The CDR3, as DNA: TGTGCCAGTAGGAACCCGGACAGAGACAATCAGCCCCAGCATTTT. This translates into CASRNPDRDNQPQHF.

The chain has TRBV7-2 and TRBJ1-2; TRBD1 aligns across 8 bases. Germline CDR1 is SGHTA and CDR2 is FQGNSA. V lost 3 bases to trimming and J lost 7 bases; unmatched junction nucleotides: 1. There are 12 residues in the CDR3. CDR3 sequence (DNA): TGTGCCAGCAGCTTTACAGGGGGTGGCTACACCTTC. Translated, it gives CASSFTGGGYTF.

The CDR3 region is CASSYSGQLNSPLHF. DNA for the CDR3: TGTGCCAGCAGTTACTCGGGACAGTTAAATTCACCCCTCCACTTT. The V gene is TRBV6-6, the J gene TRBJ1-6, with 7 nucleotides matching TRBD1. CDR3 length: 15 amino acids. V shed 0 bases and J 7 bases; nucleotides not matched to a gene: 3. Germline V gives CDR1 MNHNY, CDR2 SVGAGI (reference sequence).

The chain couples TRBV10-3 to TRBJ1-2; 12 bases fit TRBD1. J gave up 6 bases and V 5 bases, and 13 bases lay outside the gene matches. The CDR3 contains 17 residues. The germline V gene encodes CDR1 ENHRY and CDR2 SYGVKD. The CDR3 region is CAISFRDRGRTVNGYTF. The DNA of the CDR3 is TGTGCCATCAGTTTCAGGGACAGGGGGCGGACGGTTAATGGCTACACCTTC.

The CDR3 nucleotides are TGTGCCAGCAGCCAAACAGTACTCAGCTCCTACGAGCAGTACTTC. Encoded protein: CASSQTVLSSYEQYF. The V call is TRBV7-2, the J call TRBJ2-7; the D is unclear. V lost 5 bases and J lost 0, with 14 bases in between. Per the germline V gene, CDR1 is SGHTA and CDR2 is FQGNSA. The CDR3 extends over 15 amino acids.

The rearrangement uses TRBV7-6 and TRBJ2-3; 10 bases line up with TRBD2. Germline CDR1 SGHVS, CDR2 FNYEAQ. With V trimmed by 1 base and J by 5 bases, 6 bases remained unmatched. The CDR3 extends over 16 amino acids. CDR3 in amino acids: CASSLGASGGEDTQYF. Here the CDR3 DNA reads TGTGCCAGCAGCTTAGGAGCTAGCGGGGGCGAAGATACGCAGTATTTT.

Concerning this clone: Other DNA sequences in this specimen translate into the identical CDR3. The rearrangement uses TRBV14 and TRBJ1-6; no reliable D call. The V end was cut by 1 base, the J end by 7 bases, with 8 bases between. The V gene's germline CDR1 is SGHDN and CDR2 FVKESK. This CDR3 comprises 14 residues. The CDR3 coding sequence is TGTGCCAGCAGCCAAGGAAGGGAGAATTCACCCCTCCACTTT. This sequence encodes CASSQGRENSPLHF. The whole variable domain, remainder taken from reference TRBV14 and TRBJ1-6, is EAGVTQFPSHSVIEKGQTVTLRCDPISGHDNLYWYRRVMGKEIKFLLHFVKESKQDESGMPNNRFLAERTGGTYSTLKVQPAELEDSGVYFCASSQGRENSPLHFGNGTRLTVT.

The chain couples TRBV11-2 to TRBJ1-2; no definite D call. The CDR3 has 11 residues. V was trimmed by 5 bases and J by 8 bases, leaving 9 bases between them. Germline CDR1 and CDR2: SGHAT and FQNNGV. The CDR3 DNA reads as TGTGCCAGCAGCCGCCGCGGCGGCTACACCTTC. Translating it yields CASSRRGGYTF.

The chain is built from TRBV2 and TRBJ2-7, with D perhaps matching TRBD2 (5 bases). Trimming cost V 7 bases and J 1 base, with 14 bases left between them. The CDR3 sequence is 14 residues long. The germline gives CDR1 SNHLY, CDR2 FYNNEI. The CDR3 nucleotides read TGTGCCAGCAATAGGAGGATCTTATCCTACGAGCAGTACTTC. It is translated as CASNRRILSYEQYF.

The CDR3, as DNA: TGTGCCAGCAGCTCCGGGACAGGGATAAATGGCTACACCTTC. The encoded protein is CASSSGTGINGYTF. V and J are TRBV6-1 and TRBJ1-2, with 9 bases aligning to TRBD1. Losses at the gene ends were 6 bases for V and 6 bases for J; bases not matched to a gene: 8. The CDR3 has 14 amino acids. The V gene's germline CDR1 is MNHNS and CDR2 SASEGT.

The chain combines TRBV10-3 with TRBJ2-4; 7 bases line up with TRBD1. This CDR3 comprises 20 residues. Germline assignment: CDR1 ENHRY and CDR2 SYGVKD. V lost 0 bases to trimming and J lost 6 bases; unmatched junction nucleotides: 20. The CDR3 sequence: CAISESSGTVSSVRGNIQYF. As DNA, the CDR3 is TGTGCCATCAGTGAGTCGAGTGGGACAGTATCATCAGTTAGGGGAAACATTCAGTACTTC.

The chain has TRBV7-2 and TRBJ1-1, with D tentatively TRBD1 (5 bases). This CDR3 region has 14 residues. Trimming left V 0 bases short and J 1 base short, with 6 bases between. Looked up from germline, CDR1 is SGHTA and CDR2 is FQGNSA. The CDR3 coding sequence is TGTGCCAGCAGCTTAGCAGACAGGAACACTGAAGCTTTCTTT. This gives the protein CASSLADRNTEAFF.

This clone was counted a few times. The chain has TRBV10-3 and TRBJ2-3; TRBD1 is a possible D gene (6 bases). Germline assignment: CDR1 ENHRY and CDR2 SYGVKD. V was cut by 8 bases and J by 6 bases, with 24 bases left in between. This CDR3 comprises 16 residues. The DNA for the CDR3 is TGTGCCATCCGGAGTCCAGCGGTGGGGGCCGGGGATACGCAGTATTTT. Protein: CAIRSPAVGAGDTQYF.

This clone is a singleton in its sample. This chain connects TRBV7-8 to TRBJ2-1; D ambiguous. Germline V gene lookup returns CDR1 SGHVS and CDR2 FQNEAQ. There are 14 residues in the CDR3. Trimming took off 6 bases at V and 9 bases at J, with 18 bases between the two ends. The CDR3 DNA sequence: TGTGCCAGCAGAATTCGGGCCCTAGACGGTGAGCAGTTCTTC. Translated: CASRIRALDGEQFF.